This entry features one TCR beta chain sequence. Its antigen remains undetermined. Base qualities are not at hand, and no much larger clone is one base apart. Using the deep immunoSEQ assay, multiplex PCR amplified TCR CDR3 regions from genomic DNA. Extracted genomic DNA from each cell subset was distributed evenly across all wells of several immunoSEQ 96-well plates, and each plate was treated as a replicate. For sorted subsets, each replicate PCR was loaded with roughly 190 ng genomic DNA, equivalent to approximately 33,000 T cell genomes. Purified libraries were quantified with a Qubit 3.0 fluorometer, sized on a Bioanalyzer 2100, and re-quantified with the KAPA Library Quantification kit. Every immunoSEQ 96-well plate was sequenced on a separate single-read 150-cycle Illumina NextSeq 550 flow cell. The original methods were these. Because the immunoSEQ output included only junctional sequences and no quality scores, the filtering could not be the same as the filtering used for full-length reads. To assign V/J genes and CDR3, sequences were annotated against IMGT germline references using PyIR, a Python wrapper for IgBLAST v1.9. Reads with weak V/J assignments (E-value above 1e-6), missing CDR3, stop codons, out-of-frame junctions, or ambiguous translated residues were removed. V3J clonotypes were defined by identical inferred V gene, J gene, and CDR3 amino acid sequence. Percentage overlap between repertoires was calculated by dividing the number of shared unique clonotypes by the size of the smaller repertoire. RTK rarefaction, the Chao1 estimator, and Recon v2.1 estimates of unobserved clonotypes were used to assess repertoire richness. For all TCRbeta clonotypes obtained by the gDNA method from a few donors, generation probabilities were computed with OLGA. Entries here come from immuneACCESS through TCRdb and include only in-frame sequences with V and J called. Some clones fail to appear in such tables; in the studies checked, an unresolved V gene covers under half of the shortfall, and the cause of the remainder is unknown. The DNA gave D and trimming, while V, J and clone size come from that table. For this sample the table gives around 1.1 million clones, of which 78% were detected only once. The ten largest clones take up around 0.61% of the sample.

CDR1 and CDR2, looked up from the germline V gene, are SGHVS and FQNEAQ. The CDR3 holds 12 amino acids from the cysteine to the phenylalanine. CDR3 DNA is the only sequence kept; it has 36 bases, read in frame from the first base. Trimming takes 3 bases from V and 4 bases from J, and the germline ends sit 6 bases apart. This record comes from a study of shared clonotypes between healthy human individuals (dated by TCRdb to between 2020 and 2021). At the level of the whole study: A couple of women and three men aged 18 to 49 years were included in the cohort. Per donor, three plates each were used for CD4 naive and CD4 memory, two for CD8 naive, and one for CD8 memory. To increase sequencing depth and limit assay-specific biases, different laboratories used diverse techniques to prepare libraries and sequence TCR repertoires. Per donor, leukapheresis produced somewhere between about 0.9 and 9 billion PBMCs. To estimate repertoire size and how much clonotypes are shared between individuals, the study performed deep sequencing of blood TCR repertoires from five healthy adults.

Broader findings and caveats from the paper: Pairwise subsampling indicated that sequencing depth was expected to affect the degree of clonotype sharing among donors. Sharing across a handful of donors was observed for approximately 5% of naive CD4, less than 4% of naive CD8, 2% to 2.5% of memory CD4, and approximately 0.41% of memory CD8 clonotypes. Rarefaction of sorted-subset datasets indicated incomplete sequencing despite the large sequencing depth. Sampling was restricted to blood, and TCR repertoires in tissues likely differ from the TCR repertoires found in blood. Naive subsets generally had larger estimated clonotype richness than memory subsets did. Higher generation probabilities were observed for clonotypes shared by all four sorted-subset donors than for non-shared clonotypes. The small number of donors limited the genetic and exposure-history diversity represented.

The donors were healthy, HIV-negative adults who had no recently reported acute infections or vaccinations. Every donor was a Caucasian adult living in Nashville, Tennessee, USA. CD4+ T cells were enriched by magnetic negative selection; naive cells were then positively selected on CD45RA, and the negative fraction formed the memory subset. Blood was collected by leukapheresis, and PBMCs were isolated by Ficoll-Histopaque density gradient centrifugation and then cryopreserved in liquid nitrogen vapor phase. Analytical flow cytometry was used to check the purity and quantity of each magnetically sorted T cell population. Genomic DNA was isolated from every sorted fraction and measured by UV absorbance on a Nanodrop 2000c.

The receptor chain draws on TRBV7-8 and TRBJ1-2; the D gene assignment is ambiguous. The sequence derives from a man aged 18 to 30 in good health. Some clones in this sample may be carry-over from other donors' samples. The sample consisted of memory CD4+ T cells from PBMCs. The cell subset or site label for this specimen denotes: CD45RA-negative fraction. The sequenced DNA: TGTGCCAGCAGCTTTCAGCGCTATGGCTACACCTTC. Translated, it reads CASSFQRYGYTF.